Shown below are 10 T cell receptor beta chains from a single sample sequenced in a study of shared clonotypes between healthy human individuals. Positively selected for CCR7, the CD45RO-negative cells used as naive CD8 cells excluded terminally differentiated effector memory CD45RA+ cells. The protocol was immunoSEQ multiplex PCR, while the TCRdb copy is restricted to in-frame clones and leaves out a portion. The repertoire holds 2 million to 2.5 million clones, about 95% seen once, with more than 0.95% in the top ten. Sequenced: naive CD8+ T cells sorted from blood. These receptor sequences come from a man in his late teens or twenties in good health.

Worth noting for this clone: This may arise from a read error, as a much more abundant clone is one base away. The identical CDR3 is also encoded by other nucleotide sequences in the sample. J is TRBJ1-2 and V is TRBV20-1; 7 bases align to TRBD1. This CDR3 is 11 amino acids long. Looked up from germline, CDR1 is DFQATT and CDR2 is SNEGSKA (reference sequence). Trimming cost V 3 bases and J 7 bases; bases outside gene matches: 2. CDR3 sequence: CSARTGTGYTF. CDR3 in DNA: TGCAGTGCTAGGACAGGGACTGGCTACACCTTC.

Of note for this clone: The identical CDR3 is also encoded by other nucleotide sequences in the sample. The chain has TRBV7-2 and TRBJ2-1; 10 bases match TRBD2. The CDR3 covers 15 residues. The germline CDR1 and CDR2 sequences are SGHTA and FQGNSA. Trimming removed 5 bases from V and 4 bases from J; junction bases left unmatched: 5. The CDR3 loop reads CASSLGLAAYNEQFF. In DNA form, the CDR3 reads TGTGCCAGCAGCCTCGGACTAGCGGCGTACAATGAGCAGTTCTTC.

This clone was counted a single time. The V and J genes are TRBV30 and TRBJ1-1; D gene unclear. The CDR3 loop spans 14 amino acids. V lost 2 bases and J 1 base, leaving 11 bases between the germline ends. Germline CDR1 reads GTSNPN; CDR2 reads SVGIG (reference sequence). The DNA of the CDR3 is TGTGCCTGGAGTACCCCCCCCTCGAACACTGAAGCTTTCTTT. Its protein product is CAWSTPPSNTEAFF. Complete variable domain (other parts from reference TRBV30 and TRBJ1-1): SQTIHQWPATLVQPVGSPLSLECTVEGTSNPNLYWYRQAAGRGLQLLFYSVGIGQISSEVPQNLSASRPQDRQFILSSKKLLLSDSGFYLCAWSTPPSNTEAFFGQGTRLTVV.

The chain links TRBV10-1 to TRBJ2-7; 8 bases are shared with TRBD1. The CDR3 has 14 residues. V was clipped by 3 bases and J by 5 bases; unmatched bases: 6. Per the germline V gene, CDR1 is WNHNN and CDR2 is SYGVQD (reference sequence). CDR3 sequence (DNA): TGCGCCAGCAGTGACCCCGGGACAGGCGACGAGCAGTACTTC. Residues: CASSDPGTGDEQYF.

CDR3 sequence: CASARTSGEEQFF. CDR3 coding DNA: TGTGCCAGCGCTAGGACTAGCGGGGAGGAGCAGTTCTTC. V is TRBV6-1 and J is TRBJ2-1, with 12 bases fitting TRBD2. CDR3 length: 13 amino acids. J gave up 10 bases and V 8 bases, and 6 bases lay outside the gene matches. Per the germline V gene, CDR1 is MNHNS and CDR2 is SASEGT.

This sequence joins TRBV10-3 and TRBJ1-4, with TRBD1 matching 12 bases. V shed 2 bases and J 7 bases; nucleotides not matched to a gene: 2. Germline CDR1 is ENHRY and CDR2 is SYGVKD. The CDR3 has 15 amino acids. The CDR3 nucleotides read TGTGCCATCAGTGAGGGGACAGGGGGCCTTGAAAAACTGTTTTTT. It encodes CAISEGTGGLEKLFF.

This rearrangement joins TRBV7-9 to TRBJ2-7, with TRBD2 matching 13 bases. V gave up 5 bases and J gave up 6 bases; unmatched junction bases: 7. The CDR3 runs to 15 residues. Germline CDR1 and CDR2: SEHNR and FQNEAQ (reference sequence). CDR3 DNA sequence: TGTGCCAGCAGCATAAGGACTAGCGGGAGTAGCGAGCAGTACTTC. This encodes CASSIRTSGSSEQYF.

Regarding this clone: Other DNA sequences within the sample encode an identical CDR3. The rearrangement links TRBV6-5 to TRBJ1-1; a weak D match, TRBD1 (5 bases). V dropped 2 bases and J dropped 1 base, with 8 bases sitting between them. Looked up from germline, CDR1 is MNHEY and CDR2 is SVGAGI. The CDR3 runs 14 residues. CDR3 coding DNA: TGTGCCAGCAGTTACGGGGGTTCGAACACTGAAGCTTTCTTT. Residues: CASSYGGSNTEAFF.

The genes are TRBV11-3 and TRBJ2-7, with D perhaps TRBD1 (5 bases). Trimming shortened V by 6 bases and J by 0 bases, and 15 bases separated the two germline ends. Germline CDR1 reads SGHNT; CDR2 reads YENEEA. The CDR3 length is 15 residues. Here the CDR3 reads CASRPRTRHSYEQYF. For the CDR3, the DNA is TGTGCCAGCAGACCTAGGACACGGCACTCCTACGAGCAGTACTTC.

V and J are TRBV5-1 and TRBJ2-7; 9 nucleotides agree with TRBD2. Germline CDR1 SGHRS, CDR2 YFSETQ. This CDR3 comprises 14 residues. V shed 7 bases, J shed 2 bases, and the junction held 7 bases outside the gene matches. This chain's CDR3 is CASCETSGPYEQYF. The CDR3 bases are TGCGCCAGCTGTGAGACTAGCGGACCCTACGAGCAGTACTTC. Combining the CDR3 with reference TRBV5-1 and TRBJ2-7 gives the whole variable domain KAGVTQTPRYLIKTRGQQVTLSCSPISGHRSVSWYQQTPGQGLQFLFEYFSETQRNKGNFPGRFSGRQFSNSRSEMNVSTLELGDSALYLCASCETSGPYEQYFGPGTRLTVT.